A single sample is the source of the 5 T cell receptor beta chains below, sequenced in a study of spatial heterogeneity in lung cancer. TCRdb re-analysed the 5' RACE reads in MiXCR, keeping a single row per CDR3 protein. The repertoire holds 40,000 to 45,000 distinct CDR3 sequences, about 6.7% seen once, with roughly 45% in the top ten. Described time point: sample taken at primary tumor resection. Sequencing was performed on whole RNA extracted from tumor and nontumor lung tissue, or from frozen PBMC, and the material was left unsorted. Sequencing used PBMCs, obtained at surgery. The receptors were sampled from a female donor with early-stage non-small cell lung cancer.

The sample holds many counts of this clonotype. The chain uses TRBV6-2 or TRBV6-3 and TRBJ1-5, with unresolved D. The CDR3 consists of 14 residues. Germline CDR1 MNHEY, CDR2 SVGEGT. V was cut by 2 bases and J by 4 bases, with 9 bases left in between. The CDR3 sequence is CASSYAVRNQPQHF. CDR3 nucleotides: TGTGCCAGCAGTTACGCAGTCAGAAATCAGCCCCAGCATTTT.

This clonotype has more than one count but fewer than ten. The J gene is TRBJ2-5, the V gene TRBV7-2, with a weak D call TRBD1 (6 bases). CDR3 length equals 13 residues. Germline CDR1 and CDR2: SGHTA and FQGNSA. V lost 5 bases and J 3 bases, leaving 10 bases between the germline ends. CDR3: CASSATGKETQYF. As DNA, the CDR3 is TGTGCCAGCAGCGCTACAGGGAAAGAGACCCAGTACTTC.

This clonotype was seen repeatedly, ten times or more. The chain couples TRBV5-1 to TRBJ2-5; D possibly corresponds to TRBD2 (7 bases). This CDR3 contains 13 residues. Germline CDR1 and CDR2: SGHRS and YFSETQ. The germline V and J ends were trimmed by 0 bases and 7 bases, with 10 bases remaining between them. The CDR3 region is CASSLDREGTQYF. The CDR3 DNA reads TGCGCCAGCAGCTTGGACAGGGAGGGGACCCAGTACTTC.

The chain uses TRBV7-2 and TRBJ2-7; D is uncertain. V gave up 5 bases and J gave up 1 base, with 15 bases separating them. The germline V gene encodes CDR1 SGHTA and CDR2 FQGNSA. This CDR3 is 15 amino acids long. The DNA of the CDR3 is TGTGCCAGCAGCCCCCCCCGTACGAATTCCTACGAGCAGTACTTC. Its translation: CASSPPRTNSYEQYF.

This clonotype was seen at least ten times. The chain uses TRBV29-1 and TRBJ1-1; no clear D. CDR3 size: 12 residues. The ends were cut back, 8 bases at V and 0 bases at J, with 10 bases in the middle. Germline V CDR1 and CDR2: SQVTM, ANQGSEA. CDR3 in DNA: TGCAGCCCTTACGGGATGAACACTGAAGCTTTCTTT. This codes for CSPYGMNTEAFF.